This entry is about one T cell receptor (beta chain). A single record per CDR3 protein comes from TCRdb applying MiXCR to the RT-PCR reads. Counted here are 650,000 to 800,000 distinct CDR3 sequences, 13% to 15% occurring once; the ten biggest clones make up about 3.6%. Trimming removed 0 bases from V and 7 bases from J, with 16 bases in between. The CDR3 runs to 16 residues. CDR1 is SGHRS, CDR2 YFSETQ, per germline. V and J are TRBV5-1 and TRBJ2-2; D is undetermined. This receptor was taken from a female donor in good health, serving as a healthy control. Sequencing input: memory CD4+ T cells from blood. The CDR3 loop is CASSLGTDTFGGELFF. CDR3 coding DNA: TGCGCCAGCAGCTTGGGGACCGACACCTTTGGCGGGGAGCTGTTTTTT.